This TCR beta chain stems from a study of blood T cell repertoires in COVID-19. In the original analysis: It was from reference gene primer amplification that nucleated cell counts were estimated. TCRdb keeps only in-frame clones here, not all; method: immunoSEQ multiplex PCR. Clonal size and the V and J genes are those of that table, whereas D and trimming came from the DNA. The table includes 200,000 to 250,000 clones, about 85% detected once. This CDR3 spans 14 amino acids. Per the germline V gene, CDR1 is MDHEN and CDR2 is SYDVKM. Trimming removed 6 bases at V and 5 bases at J, with 13 bases between.

Sequenced input: peripheral blood. The V call is TRBV28, the J call TRBJ1-4; D may be TRBD1 (5 bases). The receptor was isolated from a man under 40 who had recovered from COVID-19. The CDR3 here is CASSGGVSNEKLFF. The CDR3 bases are TGTGCCAGCAGCGGGGGGGTATCGAATGAAAAACTGTTTTTT.